This T cell receptor (beta chain) originates from a study of beta chain features in type 1 diabetes. Overall study context: Age, gender, cell numbers and subset yield matched between patients and controls.

Reverse transcribing all isolated RNA meant expressed TCRB transcripts were sequenced. TCRdb's copy holds only in-frame clones and misses some; the assay was immunoSEQ multiplex PCR. The table includes just over 600,000 clones, about 16% detected once. Per germline, CDR1 SQVTM and CDR2 ANQGSEA. This CDR3 comprises 11 residues. This receptor was taken from a man aged 18-30 years in good health. The sample consisted of naive CD4+ T cells from blood. The V and J genes are TRBV29-1 and TRBJ1-6; D is undetermined. The CDR3 DNA is TGCAACCCCCCAGGACATTCACCCCTCCACTTT. Its translation: CNPPGHSPLHF.